This entry lists 27 T cell receptor beta chains sequenced from one sample in a study of identifying expanded T cells in peripheral blood. Generated by immunoSEQ multiplex PCR, the TCRdb table keeps only in-frame clones and is missing some. The sample shows fewer than 65,000 clones, around 87% of them seen only once. The sample consisted of blood. The receptors originated from a person between 18 and 75 years old in good health.

The chain joins TRBV5-1 to TRBJ2-6; 11 bases map to TRBD1. The CDR3 is made up of 16 amino acids. The germline gives CDR1 SGHRS, CDR2 YFSETQ. V gave up 6 bases and J gave up 2 bases; unmatched junction bases: 4. This CDR3 is CASTGTGGTGANVLTF. The CDR3 DNA reads as TGCGCCAGCACCGGGACAGGGGGAACTGGGGCCAACGTCCTGACTTTC.

The chain is built from TRBV6-1 and TRBJ1-1; D unclear. V lost 3 bases, J lost 1 base, and 15 bases lay in between. CDR3 length: 16 amino acids. Germline V CDR1 and CDR2: MNHNS, SASEGT. The CDR3 coding sequence is TGTGCCAGCAGTGAGGAAACCGGGCGACCGAACACTGAAGCTTTCTTT. Amino acids: CASSEETGRPNTEAFF.

This chain connects TRBV30 to TRBJ2-2, with D perhaps TRBD2 (6 bases). The CDR3 has 15 residues. Trimming shortened V by 1 base and J by 3 bases, and 12 bases separated the two germline ends. Germline V lookup: CDR1 GTSNPN, CDR2 SVGIG (reference sequence). The CDR3 spells CAWSDGRGHTGELFF. DNA for the CDR3: TGTGCCTGGAGTGATGGGCGGGGTCACACCGGGGAGCTGTTTTTT. The complete variable domain, with remaining parts taken from reference TRBV30 and TRBJ2-2, reads SQTIHQWPATLVQPVGSPLSLECTVEGTSNPNLYWYRQAAGRGLQLLFYSVGIGQISSEVPQNLSASRPQDRQFILSSKKLLLSDSGFYLCAWSDGRGHTGELFFGEGSRLTVL.

V and J are TRBV27 and TRBJ1-5; TRBD1 agrees at 10 bases. The CDR3 sequence is 14 residues long. V lost 6 bases and J lost 6; bases outside the gene matches: 5. Per germline, CDR1 MNHEY and CDR2 SMNVEV (reference sequence). CDR3 bases: TGTGCCAGCAGGCCGACAGGGGGCACTCAGCCCCAGCATTTT. It is translated as CASRPTGGTQPQHF.

The chain uses TRBV10-2 and TRBJ2-1, with 15 nucleotides matching TRBD2. This CDR3 spans 14 amino acids. The junction had 2 bases not matched to a gene; V was cut back by 6 bases and J by 8 bases. Per the germline V gene, CDR1 is WSHSY and CDR2 is SAAADI. CDR3 residues: CASRGLAGGYEQFF. The DNA of the CDR3 is TGCGCCAGCAGGGGACTAGCGGGGGGCTATGAGCAGTTCTTC.

This sequence joins TRBV29-1 and TRBJ2-7; 10 bases fit TRBD1. V shed 7 bases and J 2 bases; nucleotides not matched to a gene: 11. The CDR3 extends over 15 amino acids. Germline loops: CDR1 SQVTM, CDR2 ANQGSEA. For the CDR3, the DNA is TGCAGCGCCTATGAGAGGGACAGGGGTACCTACGAGCAGTACTTC. Translating gives CSAYERDRGTYEQYF.

V gene TRBV28 combines with J gene TRBJ2-1; TRBD2 aligns across 8 bases. Looked up from germline, CDR1 is MDHEN and CDR2 is SYDVKM. J lost 2 bases, V lost 6 bases, and 6 bases had no gene match. CDR3 length equals 15 residues. For the CDR3, the DNA is TGTGCCAGCAGCCCAAGCGGGAGCCCCTACAATGAGCAGTTCTTC. This translates into CASSPSGSPYNEQFF.

As DNA, the CDR3 is TGTGCCAGCAGTTTGGTGGGAGGTCCCTACGAGCAGTACTTC. Its translation is CASSLVGGPYEQYF. The rearrangement uses TRBV28 and TRBJ2-7, with a possible D match to TRBD2 (6 bases). The CDR3 contains 14 residues. Trimming stripped 3 bases from V and 2 bases from J, with 11 bases between. Germline CDR1 is MDHEN and CDR2 is SYDVKM.

As DNA, the CDR3 is TGTGCCAGCAGTCAACAGGGTCAGCCCCAGCATTTT. Its protein product is CASSQQGQPQHF. V and J are TRBV27 and TRBJ1-5, with D possibly being TRBD1 (6 bases). Trimming removed 5 bases from V and 6 bases from J, with 8 bases in between. The CDR3 runs to 12 residues. CDR1 MNHEY and CDR2 SMNVEV come from the germline V gene (reference sequence).

The chain is built from TRBV23-1 and TRBJ2-7, with 8 nucleotides matching TRBD1. TRBV23-1 is known as an ORF, though its function is uncertain. V shed 11 bases and J 2 bases; nucleotides not matched to a gene: 11. The CDR3 is made up of 14 amino acids. The CDR3 coding sequence is TGCGCCGGCATCTCATGGACAGGGACCTACGAGCAGTACTTC. Its translation is CAGISWTGTYEQYF.

The V call is TRBV18, the J call TRBJ2-4, with D maybe TRBD2 (5 bases). Germline V gives CDR1 KGHSH, CDR2 LQKENI. The ends were cut back, 0 bases at V and 3 bases at J, with 15 bases in the middle. The CDR3 extends over 17 amino acids. The CDR3 sequence: CASSPPVGGYGKNIQYF. CDR3 in DNA: TGTGCCAGCTCACCACCAGTTGGAGGATATGGCAAAAACATTCAGTACTTC.

The chain is built from TRBV27 and TRBJ2-2, with D tentatively TRBD1 (6 bases). The CDR3 loop spans 13 amino acids. V lost 7 bases to trimming and J lost 4 bases, with 10 bases between them. Per germline, CDR1 MNHEY and CDR2 SMNVEV (reference sequence). CDR3 sequence: CASTLGGTGELFF. The CDR3, as DNA: TGTGCCAGCACCCTAGGGGGCACCGGGGAGCTGTTTTTT.

This sequence joins TRBV5-6 and TRBJ1-2, with D maybe TRBD1 (5 bases). Germline values: CDR1 SGHDT, CDR2 YYEEEE. The CDR3 is 13 residues long. Trimming left V 4 bases short and J 8 bases short, with 15 bases between. In nucleotides, the CDR3 is TGTGCCAGCAGCCCCGGACAAGTAGGAGGCTACACCTTC. This translates into CASSPGQVGGYTF.

By share, this clone ranks as medium-sized. CDR3 loop: CASSLVSIYNEQFF. Written as DNA, the CDR3 is TGTGCCAGCAGCTTGGTGTCTATTTACAATGAGCAGTTCTTC. The chain couples TRBV5-6 to TRBJ2-1; no definite D call. V lost 0 bases to trimming and J lost 4 bases, with 8 bases between them. CDR1 is SGHDT, CDR2 YYEEEE, per germline. This CDR3 comprises 14 residues.

J is TRBJ1-2 and V is TRBV19; D remains ambiguous. The CDR3 totals 13 residues. Trimming took 5 bases from V and 6 from J, leaving 13 bases between them. Germline CDR1 and CDR2: LNHDA and SQIVND (reference sequence). The DNA of the CDR3 is TGTGCCAGTAGTTTTACAGACACCGATGGCTACACCTTC. This encodes CASSFTDTDGYTF.

The V and J genes are TRBV7-2 and TRBJ2-7, with D possibly being TRBD1 (5 bases). V gave up 6 bases and J gave up 5 bases, with 17 bases separating them. This CDR3 region has 14 residues. Germline loops: CDR1 SGHTA, CDR2 FQGNSA. The CDR3 region is CASRDDRAHNEQYF. As DNA, the CDR3 is TGTGCCAGCAGAGACGACAGAGCCCATAACGAGCAGTACTTC.

The genes are TRBV7-9 and TRBJ2-1, with D tentatively TRBD2 (5 bases). Germline V gene lookup returns CDR1 SEHNR and CDR2 FQNEAQ (reference sequence). V was cut by 3 bases and J by 9 bases, with 30 bases left in between. The CDR3 extends over 19 amino acids. The DNA of the CDR3 is TGTGCCAGCAGCTTGACACCAATCCTAGCAAAAGTCTTCATGGGTGAGCAGTTCTTC. Translation: CASSLTPILAKVFMGEQFF. The whole variable domain, filled in from reference TRBV7-9 and TRBJ2-1, reads DTGVSQNPRHKITKRGQNVTFRCDPISEHNRLYWYRQTLGQGPEFLTYFQNEAQLEKSRLLSDRFSAERPKGSFSTLEIQRTEQGDSAMYLCASSLTPILAKVFMGEQFFGPGTRLTVL.

This clone is classed as medium-sized (0.01 to 0.1%). This rearrangement joins TRBV27 to TRBJ2-2; 12 nucleotides line up with TRBD1. CDR1 and CDR2 (germline): MNHEY, SMNVEV (reference sequence). Trimming cost V 0 bases and J 5 bases; bases outside gene matches: 7. This CDR3 region has 18 residues. The CDR3 loop is CASSLSRDRGRVTGELFF. CDR3 coding DNA: TGTGCCAGCAGTTTATCCCGGGACAGGGGGCGTGTAACCGGGGAGCTGTTTTTT.

The chain combines TRBV5-1 with TRBJ2-4; D is undetermined. V dropped 3 bases and J dropped 0 bases, with 13 bases sitting between them. Germline CDR1 SGHRS, CDR2 YFSETQ. The CDR3 consists of 16 residues. The CDR3 here is CASSSGATVAKNIQYF. The CDR3, as DNA: TGCGCCAGCAGCTCGGGCGCGACCGTAGCCAAAAACATTCAGTACTTC. Full variable domain (outside the CDR3, taken from reference TRBV5-1 and TRBJ2-4): KAGVTQTPRYLIKTRGQQVTLSCSPISGHRSVSWYQQTPGQGLQFLFEYFSETQRNKGNFPGRFSGRQFSNSRSEMNVSTLELGDSALYLCASSSGATVAKNIQYFGAGTRLSVL.

J is TRBJ1-3 and V is TRBV28; TRBD1 aligns across 7 bases. Germline V gives CDR1 MDHEN, CDR2 SYDVKM. The CDR3 length is 14 residues. The trim removed 10 bases at V and 3 bases at J, leaving 9 bases unmatched. CDR3 residues: CATMGQPNGNTIYF. The CDR3 DNA follows: TGTGCCACCATGGGACAGCCGAATGGAAACACCATATATTTT.

This rearrangement joins TRBV2 to TRBJ2-1, with no clear D. Germline-derived CDR1 and CDR2 are SNHLY and FYNNEI. V dropped 6 bases and J dropped 0 bases, with 6 bases sitting between them. The CDR3 sequence is 13 residues long. Here the CDR3 reads CASRIFSYNEQFF. CDR3 nucleotide sequence: TGTGCCAGCAGGATCTTCTCCTACAATGAGCAGTTCTTC. Filled out from reference TRBV2 and TRBJ2-1, the complete variable domain reads EPEVTQTPSHQVTQMGQEVILRCVPISNHLYFYWYRQILGQKVEFLVSFYNNEISEKSEIFDDQFSVERPDGSNFTLKIRSTKLEDSAMYFCASRIFSYNEQFFGPGTRLTVL.

V is TRBV7-9 and J is TRBJ2-3; D is ambiguous. The CDR3 has 12 amino acids. Germline values: CDR1 SEHNR, CDR2 FQNEAQ (reference sequence). Trimming removed 11 bases at V and 3 bases at J, with 12 bases between. In DNA, the CDR3 is TGTGCCGGACGGTCAAAGACAGATACGCAGTATTTT. Translation gives CAGRSKTDTQYF. The entire variable domain, with the rest obtained from reference TRBV7-9 and TRBJ2-3, is as follows: DTGVSQNPRHKITKRGQNVTFRCDPISEHNRLYWYRQTLGQGPEFLTYFQNEAQLEKSRLLSDRFSAERPKGSFSTLEIQRTEQGDSAMYLCAGRSKTDTQYFGPGTRLTVL.

The chain couples TRBV15 to TRBJ2-2; no clear D gene. V lost 0 bases, J lost 6 bases, and 5 bases lay in between. This CDR3 region has 13 residues. The germline gives CDR1 LNHNV, CDR2 YYDKDF (reference sequence). The CDR3 region has the DNA TGTGCCACCAGCAGAGATCTGGCCGGGGAGCTGTTTTTT. This sequence encodes CATSRDLAGELFF.

The V call is TRBV7-9, the J call TRBJ2-3, with D tentatively TRBD2 (5 bases). The germline V gene encodes CDR1 SEHNR and CDR2 FQNEAQ (reference sequence). This CDR3 is 14 amino acids long. V was shortened by 4 bases and J by 2 bases, with 10 bases between the two germline ends. CDR3 loop: CASSSDGVTDTQYF. The CDR3 DNA is TGTGCCAGCAGCTCCGACGGGGTCACAGATACGCAGTATTTT.

The rearrangement links TRBV28 to TRBJ2-5; 12 bases fit TRBD1. Trimming removed 5 bases from V and 2 bases from J; junction bases left unmatched: 6. Germline assignment: CDR1 MDHEN and CDR2 SYDVKM. This CDR3 has 16 amino acids. The CDR3 nucleotides are TGTGCCAGCAGTCCTGGGACAGGGGGCTGGCAAGAGACCCAGTACTTC. The encoded protein is CASSPGTGGWQETQYF.

The CDR3 DNA sequence: TGTGCCTGGATTACGGCAAACACCGGGGAGCTGTTTTTT. This codes for CAWITANTGELFF. The rearrangement uses TRBV30 and TRBJ2-2; D remains ambiguous. CDR3 length: 13 residues. The germline V gene has CDR1 GTSNPN and CDR2 SVGIG (reference sequence). V gave up 4 bases and J gave up 2 bases, with 8 bases separating them.

This chain uses TRBV9 with TRBJ2-1; 12 bases map to TRBD2. V trimming: 0 bases; J trimming: 7 bases; junction bases outside the gene matches: 8. The CDR3 is made up of 17 amino acids. From germline, CDR1 is SGDLS and CDR2 YYNGEE. CDR3 amino acids: CASSVAPSGGASNEQFF. The CDR3 region has the DNA TGTGCCAGCAGCGTAGCCCCTAGCGGGGGGGCCAGTAATGAGCAGTTCTTC.